This TCR beta chain stems from a study of response to subunit inactivated influenza vaccine. General study points: It was suggested by the authors that few new T cells are recruited by each seasonal influenza vaccination.

J lost 7 bases, V lost 3 bases, and 12 bases had no gene match. This CDR3 has 16 amino acids. The V gene's germline CDR1 is LGHNA and CDR2 YSLEER. TCRdb fed the RT-PCR reads into MiXCR, producing one record per CDR3 protein. Among hundreds of thousands of distinct CDR3 sequences listed, about 7.6% were seen once. This clonotype was counted at least ten times. Its target is not known. The TCR originated in a man aged 45-69 years who received an inactivated influenza vaccine. Sequencing used PBMCs from blood, obtained roughly 24 months after vaccination. The chain joins TRBV4-3 to TRBJ2-1, with 7 bases fitting TRBD1. CDR3 coding DNA: TGCGCCAGCAGCCACCTGACAGGGTTCAGGGCGAATGAGCAGTTCTTC. It codes for CASSHLTGFRANEQFF.